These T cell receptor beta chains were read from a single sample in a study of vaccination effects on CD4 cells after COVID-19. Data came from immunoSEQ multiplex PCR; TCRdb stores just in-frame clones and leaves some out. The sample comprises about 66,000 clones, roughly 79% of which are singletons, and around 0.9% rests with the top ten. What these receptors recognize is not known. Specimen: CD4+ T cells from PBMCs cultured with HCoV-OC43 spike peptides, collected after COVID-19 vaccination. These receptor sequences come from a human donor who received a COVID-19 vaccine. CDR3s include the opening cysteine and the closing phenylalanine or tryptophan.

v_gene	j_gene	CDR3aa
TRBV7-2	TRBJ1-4	CASSPGPNEKLFF
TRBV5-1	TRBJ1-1	CASRKTPFGTEAFF
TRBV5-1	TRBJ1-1	CASSWGTGGLNTEAFF
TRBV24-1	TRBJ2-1	CATSDSQTSSGKYNEQFF
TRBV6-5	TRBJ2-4	CASSYDRENIQYF
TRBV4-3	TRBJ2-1	CASSQDNRLQFF
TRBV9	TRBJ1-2	CASSVARGGYTF
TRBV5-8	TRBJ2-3	CASSARGDGTDTQYF
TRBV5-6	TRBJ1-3	CASSFYSGNTIYF
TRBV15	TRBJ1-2	CATSRDPGFGYTF
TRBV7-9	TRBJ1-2	CASSLGHLKQGATNYGYTF
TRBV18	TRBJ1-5	CASSIEQGVMQPQHF
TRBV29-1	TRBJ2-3	CSVDGGEDTQYF
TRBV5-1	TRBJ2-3	CASSLDTLSTDTQYF
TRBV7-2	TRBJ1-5	CASSLDSGNNQPQHF
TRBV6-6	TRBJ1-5	CASSTQATGSNQPQHF
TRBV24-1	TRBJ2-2	CATRTGGTGELFF
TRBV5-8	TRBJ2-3	CASPTLALPSTDTQYF
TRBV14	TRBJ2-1	CASSQDSGPGEQFF
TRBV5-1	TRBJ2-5	CASSLGQETQYF
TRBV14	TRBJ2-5	CASSPRGVETQYF
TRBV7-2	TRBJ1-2	CASSSGGIYGYTF
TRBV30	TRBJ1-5	CAWSVQGRGNQPQHF
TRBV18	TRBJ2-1	CASLESWGYNEQFF
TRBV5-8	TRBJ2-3	CASPVWTGRSTDTQYF
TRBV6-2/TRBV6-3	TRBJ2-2	CASSSGSGLAGGPGELFF
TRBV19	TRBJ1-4	CASSIQRGNEKLFF
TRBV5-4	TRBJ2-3	CASSLLRSPNTQYF
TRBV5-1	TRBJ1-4	CASARVVNEKLFF